Reported below is one TCR beta chain. This entry belongs to a study of blood T cell repertoires in COVID-19. Assay used: immunoSEQ multiplex PCR; TCRdb lists only in-frame clones, some missing. This sample yields around 440,000 clones, of which approximately 88% are seen a single time; over 9.5% belongs to the top ten. The sequencing input was peripheral blood. The sequence came from a woman between 45 and 60 years old with COVID-19, enrolled during active disease.

The CDR3 DNA is TGTGCCAGCAGCCCATCTAGCGGCCTTACAGATACGCAGTATTTT. It codes for CASSPSSGLTDTQYF. The rearrangement uses TRBV7-6 and TRBJ2-3, with 7 bases lining up with TRBD2. Germline values: CDR1 SGHVS, CDR2 FNYEAQ. This CDR3 has 15 residues. Trimming removed 5 bases from V and 3 bases from J; junction bases left unmatched: 8.